This TCR beta chain was recovered during a study of identical twins. Study observations and caveats: Carriage of fewer insertions was seen in abundant cord blood beta clonotypes, whereas memory repertoires showed none. Modeled out-of-frame TCR alpha sharing in monozygotic twins fell below observed levels.

V was shortened by 2 bases and J by 4 bases, with 12 bases between the two germline ends. The CDR3 has 14 amino acids. The germline CDR1 and CDR2 sequences are SEHNR and FQNEAQ (reference sequence). This clonotype was seen only a few times. What it recognizes is unknown. TCRdb independently ran MiXCR on the 5' RACE reads; one entry per CDR3 protein. Of about 340,000 distinct CDR3 sequences listed, 12% are singletons. This same sample was also part of a study on yellow fever vaccine responses in identical twins. Per that study: Twins reportedly showed a vaccine T cell response that seemed partly convergent and partly personalized.

The sample comprised CD8+ T cells sorted from blood. This chain connects TRBV7-9 to TRBJ2-7, with a possible D match to TRBD1 (6 bases). The clonotype comes from a woman younger than 30 in good health. The CDR3 reads CASSLYGTPYEQYF. The DNA of the CDR3 is TGTGCCAGCAGCTTATACGGGACACCGTACGAGCAGTACTTC.